The 32 T cell receptor beta chains below all came from one sample that was sequenced in a study of cytomegalovirus exposure and HLA in healthy donors. PCR employed 60 Vbeta and 13 Jbeta primers. Clones were sequenced by immunoSEQ multiplex PCR, and TCRdb holds only the in-frame ones, with some missing. The sample records fewer than 350,000 clones, over 85% being singletons. The sample comprised PBMCs. The receptors originated from a woman younger than 35 in good health and CMV-seronegative.

This clone was recorded only once. The chain links TRBV6-1 to TRBJ2-2, with TRBD1 matching 8 bases. This CDR3 region has 15 residues. Germline V gene lookup returns CDR1 MNHNS and CDR2 SASEGT. Germline trimming cut 6 bases from V and 5 bases from J; bases unmatched to any gene: 8. CDR3 region: CASRDDRGGTGELFF. DNA for the CDR3: TGTGCCAGCAGAGATGACAGGGGAGGTACCGGGGAGCTGTTTTTT.

The genes are TRBV30 and TRBJ2-5; D gene uncertain. V was trimmed by 3 bases and J by 2 bases, leaving 10 bases between them. Germline V lookup: CDR1 GTSNPN, CDR2 SVGIG (reference sequence). This CDR3 comprises 13 residues. The CDR3 region is CAWRPVIQETQYF. Here the CDR3 DNA reads TGTGCCTGGAGACCGGTGATACAAGAGACCCAGTACTTC.

This clone was detected a few times. Different DNA sequences within this sample yield the same CDR3. V usage is TRBV2 and J usage is TRBJ1-1, with no clear D. The germline gives CDR1 SNHLY, CDR2 FYNNEI. The ends were cut back, 6 bases at V and 1 base at J, with 9 bases in the middle. The CDR3 consists of 13 residues. The CDR3 nucleotides read TGTGCCAGCAGCGGGGATTCGAACACTGAAGCTTTCTTT. Translation gives CASSGDSNTEAFF.

The chain has TRBV7-2 and TRBJ1-1, with D tentatively TRBD1 (5 bases). V lost 1 base and J lost 0, with 9 bases in between. The CDR3 is made up of 15 amino acids. Germline CDR1 is SGHTA and CDR2 is FQGNSA. In DNA form, the CDR3 reads TGTGCCAGCAGCTTAGGCGGGGGATTGAACACTGAAGCTTTCTTT. Translated: CASSLGGGLNTEAFF.

For this clone: The junction departs from germline at one end; a sequencing error may be responsible. This chain's CDR3 is CASSLGHPNNGQFF. In nucleotides, the CDR3 is TGTGCCAGCAGCTTGGGACACCCAAACAATGGGCAGTTCTTC. The chain is built from TRBV7-6 and TRBJ2-1, with D tentatively TRBD1 (6 bases). Germline values: CDR1 SGHVS, CDR2 FNYEAQ. The CDR3 contains 14 residues.

The rearrangement links TRBV18 to TRBJ2-5, with TRBD2 identical over 7 bases. This CDR3 spans 17 amino acids. The germline V gene has CDR1 KGHSH and CDR2 LQKENI. The trim removed 3 bases at V and 2 bases at J, leaving 12 bases unmatched. CDR3 in DNA: TGTGCCAGCTCACCGCTCGGGGGGTACGGGCCACAAGAGACCCAGTACTTC. Protein sequence: CASSPLGGYGPQETQYF.

The chain is built from TRBV19 and TRBJ1-1; TRBD1 is a possible D gene (6 bases). Trimming removed 9 bases at V and 3 bases at J, with 14 bases between. The CDR3 runs to 13 residues. CDR1 is LNHDA, CDR2 SQIVND, per germline (reference sequence). The CDR3 here is CASTQGWDTEAFF. CDR3 coding DNA: TGTGCCAGCACTCAGGGGTGGGACACTGAAGCTTTCTTT.

V is TRBV19 and J is TRBJ1-1; 9 bases map to TRBD1. The CDR3 sequence is 14 residues long. Germline assignment: CDR1 LNHDA and CDR2 SQIVND (reference sequence). V shed 4 bases and J 6 bases; nucleotides not matched to a gene: 6. CDR3 nucleotide sequence: TGTGCCAGTAGTAACCGGGACAGGGATCCTGAAGCTTTCTTT. As protein: CASSNRDRDPEAFF.

The V gene is TRBV6-1, the J gene TRBJ1-1; D gene unclear. V shed 2 bases and J shed 1 base, with 8 bases lying between them. Looked up from germline, CDR1 is MNHNS and CDR2 is SASEGT. The CDR3 is 14 amino acids. CDR3 nucleotides: TGTGCCAGCAGTGAATTCGAGGGGAACACTGAAGCTTTCTTT. This sequence encodes CASSEFEGNTEAFF.

This clone was seen a handful of times. The gene calls are TRBV20-1 and TRBJ1-2, with 8 bases identical to TRBD1. Germline V gene sequence: CDR1 DFQATT, CDR2 SNEGSKA (reference sequence). J lost 6 bases, V lost 5 bases, and 2 bases had no gene match. The CDR3 is 11 residues long. CDR3 protein: CSAPDRDGYTF. Written as DNA, the CDR3 is TGCAGTGCTCCGGACAGGGATGGCTACACCTTC.

The genes are TRBV13 and TRBJ2-7; 10 bases align to TRBD1. Germline V CDR1 and CDR2: PRHDT, FYEKMQ (reference sequence). This CDR3 is built from 15 residues. The trim removed 2 bases at V and 3 bases at J, leaving 4 bases unmatched. The CDR3 here is CASSLSGQGNYEQYF. DNA for the CDR3: TGTGCCAGCAGCTTATCGGGACAGGGGAACTACGAGCAGTACTTC.

The CDR3: CASSLRQGTDTQYF. The CDR3 DNA reads as TGTGCCAGCAGCCTCCGACAGGGCACAGATACGCAGTATTTT. The chain uses TRBV13 and TRBJ2-3; a possible D gene is TRBD1 (6 bases). Trimming shortened V by 5 bases and J by 1 base, and 10 bases separated the two germline ends. The CDR3 extends over 14 amino acids. Germline V gene data show CDR1 as PRHDT and CDR2 as FYEKMQ (reference sequence). The full variable domain, with the rest looked up from reference TRBV13 and TRBJ2-3, is AAGVIQSPRHLIKEKRETATLKCYPIPRHDTVYWYQQGPGQDPQFLISFYEKMQSDKGSIPDRFSAQQFSDYHSELNMSSLELGDSALYFCASSLRQGTDTQYFGPGTRLTVL.

J is TRBJ1-1 and V is TRBV10-2; TRBD1 matches 7 bases. Germline CDR1 and CDR2: WSHSY and SAAADI. After removal of 8 bases from V and 0 bases from J, the junction contained 3 bases not matched to a gene. The CDR3 covers 13 residues. CDR3 sequence reads: CASEQGLNTEAFF. The DNA of the CDR3 is TGCGCCAGCGAACAGGGGCTGAACACTGAAGCTTTCTTT.

The chain has TRBV6-6 and TRBJ2-7, with 9 nucleotides matching TRBD1. With 5 bases clipped from V and 2 bases from J, the junction kept 7 bases outside the gene matches. The V gene's germline CDR1 is MNHNY and CDR2 SVGAGI (reference sequence). The CDR3 has 15 residues. CDR3 DNA: TGTGCCAGCAGTCCCCAGGACAGGGGAACCTACGAGCAGTACTTC. Its protein is CASSPQDRGTYEQYF.

V usage is TRBV19 and J usage is TRBJ1-2; 8 bases map to TRBD1. With 5 bases clipped from V and 5 bases from J, the junction kept 7 bases outside the gene matches. This CDR3 is 14 amino acids long. The germline V gene encodes CDR1 LNHDA and CDR2 SQIVND (reference sequence). The CDR3 loop is CASSPGGADYGYTF. DNA of the CDR3: TGTGCCAGTAGTCCAGGGGGCGCGGATTATGGCTACACCTTC.

This clone has only one observation. This rearrangement joins TRBV7-2 to TRBJ1-5; 10 bases match TRBD1. This CDR3 has 15 residues. The V segment lost 3 bases and the J segment 7 bases; nucleotides outside the gene matches: 6. Per germline, CDR1 SGHTA and CDR2 FQGNSA. CDR3 residues: CASSFGTGARQPQHF. The CDR3, as DNA: TGTGCCAGCAGCTTTGGGACAGGGGCCAGGCAGCCCCAGCATTTT.

The V gene is TRBV25-1, the J gene TRBJ2-5; 8 nucleotides match TRBD1. The V segment lost 7 bases and the J segment 6 bases; nucleotides outside the gene matches: 4. The CDR3 sequence is 12 residues long. Germline V gives CDR1 MGHDK, CDR2 SYGVNS. Here the CDR3 reads CASNQGAQTQYF. The CDR3 nucleotides read TGTGCCAGCAACCAGGGGGCTCAGACCCAGTACTTC.

This rearrangement joins TRBV18 to TRBJ2-7; TRBD2 aligns across 7 bases. Trimming removed 5 bases from V and 1 base from J; junction bases left unmatched: 2. The CDR3 spans 13 residues. Germline CDR1 reads KGHSH; CDR2 reads LQKENI. The CDR3 reads CASSGGDSYEQYF. CDR3 DNA sequence: TGTGCCAGCTCAGGGGGGGATTCCTACGAGCAGTACTTC.

Points on this clone: At one end, the junction sequence differs from germline, possibly due to a read error. The V call is TRBV6-5, the J call TRBJ2-7; TRBD2 is a possible D gene (5 bases). The germline gives CDR1 MNHEY, CDR2 SVGAGI. The CDR3 is made up of 11 amino acids. CDR3 sequence reads: CASSYSSEEHF. CDR3 nucleotide sequence: TGTGCCAGCAGTTACTCTAGCGAAGAGCACTTC.

The chain joins TRBV2 to TRBJ1-4; D may be TRBD1 (6 bases). Germline V gene sequence: CDR1 SNHLY, CDR2 FYNNEI. The CDR3 is made up of 15 amino acids. The V end lost 6 bases, the J end lost 5 bases, and 16 bases lay between the germline ends. The CDR3 region is CASRPGTSINEKLFF. CDR3 nucleotide sequence: TGTGCCAGCAGGCCCGGGACATCAATAAATGAAAAACTGTTTTTT.

This chain links TRBV2 with TRBJ2-3; D remains unclear. Trimming shortened V by 4 bases and J by 1 base, and 9 bases separated the two germline ends. CDR3 size: 14 residues. The germline CDR1 and CDR2 sequences are SNHLY and FYNNEI. This CDR3 reads CASSGNSRTDTQYF. CDR3 bases: TGTGCCAGCAGTGGTAACTCCCGCACAGATACGCAGTATTTT.

The rearrangement joins TRBV14 to TRBJ2-1; 8 nucleotides line up with TRBD2. Germline loops: CDR1 SGHDN, CDR2 FVKESK. The CDR3 contains 17 residues. V lost 1 base and J lost 5; bases outside the gene matches: 10. The DNA of the CDR3 is TGTGCCAGCAGCCAAGTGGCGCACCGGGGGGGCGACAATGAGCAGTTCTTC. Translation gives CASSQVAHRGGDNEQFF.

This chain uses TRBV7-7 with TRBJ2-5; tentative D call: TRBD1 (5 bases). Judging by the DNA end, TRBJ2-7 fits better; the J call may be wrong. The CDR3 is made up of 13 amino acids. Germline CDR1 and CDR2: SSHAT and FNYEAQ (reference sequence). CDR3 protein: CASSLVLGAEQYF. CDR3 sequence (DNA): TGTGCCAGCAGCTTAGTTTTAGGGGCCGAGCAGTACTTC.

To note about this clone: This CDR3 is also generated by other DNA sequences in the sample. The chain uses TRBV12-5 and TRBJ1-6; TRBD1 agrees at 7 bases. This CDR3 is 14 amino acids long. Germline assignment: CDR1 LGHNT and CDR2 FRNRAP. The J segment lost 7 bases and the V segment lost 7 bases, leaving 7 bases of the junction unmatched. CDR3 residues: CASAVGQENSPLHF. The CDR3, as DNA: TGTGCTAGTGCCGTAGGACAGGAAAATTCACCCCTCCACTTT.

The gene calls are TRBV2 and TRBJ2-7; perhaps TRBD1 as D (6 bases). This CDR3 region has 11 residues. CDR1 SNHLY and CDR2 FYNNEI come from the germline V gene. V was shortened by 4 bases and J by 6 bases, with 7 bases between the two germline ends. The CDR3 loop reads CASSVQGEQYF. The CDR3 nucleotides are TGTGCCAGCAGTGTACAGGGCGAGCAGTACTTC.

The table lists this clone with a few counts. The chain has TRBV5-6 and TRBJ1-6, with 9 bases matching TRBD1. The CDR3 has 15 amino acids. Trimming took 0 bases from V and 7 from J; bases not matched to a gene: 2. CDR1 and CDR2 from the germline V gene are SGHDT and YYEEEE. CDR3 loop: CASSLEDRGNSPLHF. CDR3 bases: TGTGCCAGCAGCTTGGAGGACAGGGGAAATTCACCCCTCCACTTT.

The chain is built from TRBV4-2 and TRBJ2-7, with 7 bases aligning to TRBD2. V was clipped by 0 bases and J by 2 bases; unmatched bases: 7. The germline gives CDR1 LGHNA, CDR2 YNFKEQ. The CDR3 runs 16 residues. The CDR3 DNA is TGTGCCAGCAGCCAAGATGGGGGAGGGGACCCCTACGAGCAGTACTTC. Encoded protein: CASSQDGGGDPYEQYF.

This chain uses TRBV7-9 with TRBJ1-2; 7 nucleotides line up with TRBD1. This CDR3 has 15 residues. Germline-derived CDR1 and CDR2 are SEHNR and FQNEAQ (reference sequence). Germline trimming cut 6 bases from V and 6 bases from J; bases unmatched to any gene: 13. The CDR3 sequence is CASSPTGAAVDGYTF. The CDR3 DNA sequence: TGTGCCAGCAGTCCAACAGGGGCTGCGGTGGATGGCTACACCTTC.

The V call is TRBV7-9, the J call TRBJ2-7, with a possible D match to TRBD1 (5 bases). This CDR3 has 12 amino acids. Trimming left V 5 bases short and J 7 bases short, with 12 bases between. Germline values: CDR1 SEHNR, CDR2 FQNEAQ (reference sequence). The CDR3 DNA follows: TGTGCCAGCAGCGCCAGGGTGGGGGAGCAGTACTTC. It codes for CASSARVGEQYF.

V and J are TRBV13 and TRBJ2-2; TRBD2 matches 11 bases. J was trimmed by 2 bases and V by 0 bases; bases with no gene match: 5. CDR3 length equals 18 residues. The germline V gene encodes CDR1 PRHDT and CDR2 FYEKMQ (reference sequence). CDR3 bases: TGTGCCAGCAGCTTAGGGCTAGCGGGGGGCCTTAACACCGGGGAGCTGTTTTTT. This translates into CASSLGLAGGLNTGELFF.

The rearrangement uses TRBV6-1 and TRBJ1-1; D gene unclear. This CDR3 has 16 amino acids. Trimming removed 1 base from V and 3 bases from J, with 15 bases in between. The germline CDR1 and CDR2 sequences are MNHNS and SASEGT. CDR3 nucleotides: TGTGCCAGCAGTGAAGAGTCCAGACAATGGCACACTGAAGCTTTCTTT. It is translated as CASSEESRQWHTEAFF.

This chain links TRBV27 with TRBJ1-1; D perhaps matches TRBD1 (6 bases). Germline V gene sequence: CDR1 MNHEY, CDR2 SMNVEV (reference sequence). Trimming took off 5 bases at V and 8 bases at J, with 18 bases between the two ends. This CDR3 comprises 14 residues. DNA of the CDR3: TGTGCCAGCAGTCTCCGCGGGGGCGGGAGCGAAGCTTTCTTT. Encoded protein: CASSLRGGGSEAFF.